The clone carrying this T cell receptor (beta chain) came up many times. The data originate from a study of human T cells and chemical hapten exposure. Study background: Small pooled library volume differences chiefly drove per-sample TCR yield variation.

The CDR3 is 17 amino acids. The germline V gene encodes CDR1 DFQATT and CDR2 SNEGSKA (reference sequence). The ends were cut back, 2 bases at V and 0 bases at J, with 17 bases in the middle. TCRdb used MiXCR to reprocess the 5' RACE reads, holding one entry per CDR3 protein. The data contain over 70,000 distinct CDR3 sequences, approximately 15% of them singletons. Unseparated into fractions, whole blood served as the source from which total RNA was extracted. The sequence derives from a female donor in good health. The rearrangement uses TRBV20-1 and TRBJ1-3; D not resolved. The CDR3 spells CSARLAAHARSGNTIYF. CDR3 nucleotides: TGCAGTGCTAGATTGGCCGCCCATGCCCGCTCTGGAAACACCATATATTTT.